This passage covers 30 T cell receptor delta chains from one sample sequenced in a study of gamma-delta T cells after stem cell transplantation. With CATT, TCRdb re-called clones from the RT-PCR reads. The sample has over 1,100 delta-chain clones, around 15% seen once; the top ten hold more than 45%. Sequenced: gamma-delta T cells. All receptors come from a human donor. It is not recorded whose cells these are; they may come from a transplant donor.

By frequency in the sample, this clone is medium-sized. The gene calls are TRDV2 and TRDJ1; D might be TRDD2 (8 bases). Trimming pared 2 bases from V and 4 bases from J, leaving 28 bases between. CDR1 and CDR2 (germline): GEAIGNYY, EKD. The CDR3 totals 19 residues. CDR3 residues: CACDRLPTEGLGANDKLIF. In DNA form, the CDR3 reads TGTGCCTGTGACAGACTTCCTACGGAGGGGCTGGGGGCCAACGATAAACTCATCTTT.

This clone has only a few counts. Only one base separates this from a far larger clonotype, so it likely reflects a read error. This rearrangement joins TRDV2 to TRDJ3, with 7 bases fitting TRDD3. The CDR3 contains 20 residues. The V segment lost 0 bases and the J segment 2 bases; nucleotides outside the gene matches: 12. Germline CDR1 and CDR2: GEAIGNYY and EKD. The CDR3 region has the DNA TGTGCCTGTGACACCGGTCCCTGGGGGTTGAGCCCCTGGGACACCCGACAGATGTTTTTC. Protein: CACDTGPWGLSPWDTRQMFF.

The J gene is TRDJ1, the V gene TRDV2; TRDD3 aligns across 9 bases. There are 19 residues in the CDR3. V shed 3 bases, J shed 0 bases, and the junction held 16 bases outside the gene matches. Germline CDR1 reads GEAIGNYY; CDR2 reads EKD. Written as DNA, the CDR3 is TGTGCCTGTGACCCTGTGGGGGATAAGGGCAGATTTGACACCGATAAACTCATCTTT. Residues: CACDPVGDKGRFDTDKLIF.

The chain carries TRDV2 and TRDJ1; 8 positions agree with TRDD3. The CDR3 has 17 amino acids. Germline V lookup: CDR1 GEAIGNYY, CDR2 EKD. Trimming removed 0 bases from V and 2 bases from J; junction bases left unmatched: 10. CDR3 loop: CACDTVWGIQITDKLIF. CDR3 DNA sequence: TGTGCCTGTGACACCGTATGGGGGATTCAGATAACCGATAAACTCATCTTT.

In regard to this clone: Since a far larger clone is one base different, this is likely a read error. This specimen includes other DNA sequences encoding the same CDR3. The chain has TRAV29/DV5 and TRDJ1; the D gene is possibly TRDD3 (6 bases). Germline V gene sequence: CDR1 NSMFDY, CDR2 ISSIKDK. The CDR3 totals 18 residues. CDR3 amino acids: CAASHFSSSFTGSGVLIF. As DNA, the CDR3 is TGTGCCGCAAGCCATTTTTCCTCATCCTTTACTGGGTCGGGGGTGCTCATCTTT.

This clone has a handful of counts. A read error likely explains this, since a far larger clone differs by one base. The chain is built from TRDV3 and TRDJ1, with 13 bases identical to TRDD3. The CDR3 is made up of 24 amino acids. Germline trimming cut 1 base from V and 0 bases from J; bases unmatched to any gene: 29. Germline V gene data show CDR1 as TVYSNPD and CDR2 as GDNSRS (reference sequence). CDR3 sequence reads: CAFNLKPPLRGLGDTRGNTDKLIF. As DNA, the CDR3 is TGTGCCTTTAATCTGAAACCCCCACTACGGGGACTGGGGGATACGCGGGGGAACACCGATAAACTCATCTTT.

Comment on this clone: This likely came from a read error, as a far larger clone is one base away. The J gene is TRDJ3, the V gene TRDV2, with 11 bases fitting TRDD3. The CDR3 is 21 residues long. Per the germline V gene, CDR1 is GEAIGNYY and CDR2 is EKD. The CDR3 loop reads CACDTASYGGYDSCDTRQMFF. DNA of the CDR3: TGTGCCTGTGACACCGCGTCGTATGGGGGATACGATTCCTGTGACACCCGACAGATGTTTTTC.

This clone is termed hyperexpanded (1% or more). Other nucleotide sequences in the sample specify the same CDR3. The chain carries TRDV2 and TRDJ1; 7 bases agree with TRDD3. Germline-derived CDR1 and CDR2 are GEAIGNYY and EKD. The CDR3 spans 15 residues. The V gene end was trimmed by 3 bases and the J gene end by 7 bases; junction bases not matched to a gene: 13. CDR3 DNA sequence: TGTGCCTGTGACTACCTACGTGGGGGGATGAGTAAACTCATCTTT. Protein: CACDYLRGGMSKLIF.

There are a few counts of this clone. This likely stems from a read error, as it lies one base from a far larger clone. Other DNA sequences of this sample code for an identical CDR3. This chain joins TRDV2 and TRDJ1; TRDD3 agrees at 7 bases. This CDR3 contains 15 residues. Germline lookup yields CDR1 GEAIGNYY and CDR2 EKD. The CDR3, as DNA: TGTGCCTGTGACTACCTACGTGGGGGGATGAGTAAACTCATTTTT. It specifies CACDYLRGGMSKLIF.

This clone is classed as large (0.1 to 1%). At the DNA level, this CDR3 is encoded by other sequences in the same sample as well. The rearrangement links TRDV2 to TRDJ1, with 9 bases identical to TRDD3. The CDR3 extends over 17 amino acids. V was pared by 0 bases and J by 0 bases, with 7 bases of the junction left unmatched. CDR1 is GEAIGNYY and CDR2 is EKD in the germline V gene. The CDR3 DNA follows: TGTGCCTGTGACACCGTGGGGGGGATACCTTACACCGATAAACTCATCTTT. This encodes CACDTVGGIPYTDKLIF.

This clone qualifies as medium-sized (0.01 to 0.1%). The chain uses TRDV2 and TRDJ1, with 12 bases lining up with TRDD3. After removal of 2 bases from V and 2 bases from J, the junction contained 8 bases not matched to a gene. CDR3 length: 17 amino acids. Germline-derived CDR1 and CDR2 are GEAIGNYY and EKD. Here the CDR3 reads CACDSLGDTRRTDKLIF. The DNA of the CDR3 is TGTGCCTGTGACAGCCTGGGGGATACGCGTAGGACCGATAAACTCATCTTT.

This clone was seen more than once but under ten times. The amino acid sequence in TCRdb belongs to a much larger clone and departs from this DNA's translation at residue 12, likely a sequencing read error; the sequence shown is translated from the DNA. The chain joins TRDV2 to TRDJ1; 9 bases map to TRDD3. With V trimmed by 0 bases and J by 1 base, 11 bases remained unmatched. CDR1 and CDR2 (germline): GEAIGNYY, EKD. CDR3 length equals 18 residues. The DNA for the CDR3 is TGTGCCTGTGACACCCTCTCGATACTGGGGGACTCCACCGATAAACTCATCTTT. It is translated as CACDTLSILGDSTDKLIF.

This clone was seen a few times. The J gene is TRDJ1, the V gene TRDV2; 11 bases are a match to TRDD3. CDR1 is GEAIGNYY and CDR2 is EKD in the germline V gene. There are 16 residues in the CDR3. Unmatched junction bases numbered 12, after V lost 3 bases and J lost 7 bases. CDR3 loop: CACDSILGDKVGKLIF. The CDR3 bases are TGTGCCTGTGACTCCATACTGGGGGATAAAGTTGGTAAACTCATCTTT.

This clone was seen more than once but under ten times. A much larger clone is a single base away; this may be a read error. This CDR3 is also generated by other DNA sequences in the sample. The chain has TRDV3 and TRDJ1, with 11 bases lining up with TRDD3. The CDR3 is 21 residues long. Per the germline V gene, CDR1 is TVYSNPD and CDR2 is GDNSRS (reference sequence). The trim removed 4 bases at V and 0 bases at J, leaving 25 bases unmatched. The CDR3 here is CASSFVHVPNLGDTDTDKLIF. The DNA for the CDR3 is TGTGCCTCCTCCTTCGTCCACGTCCCGAACCTGGGGGATACAGACACCGATAAACTCATCTTT.

Remarks on this clone: Translating this DNA gives a protein that differs at residue 4 from the TCRdb one, which belongs to a much larger clone; a read error is likely, and the protein shown is this translation. The rearrangement uses TRDV2 and TRDJ1; D is uncertain. The CDR3 contains 14 residues. Germline loops: CDR1 GEAIGNYY, CDR2 EKD. For the CDR3, the DNA is TGTGCCTGTAACACCGTTTCCAACACCGATAAACTCATCTTT. Translating it yields CACNTVSNTDKLIF.

Points on this clone: With a much larger clone just one base away, this may be a read error. The chain uses TRDV2 and TRDJ1; D possibly corresponds to TRDD3 (5 bases). Germline V gene data show CDR1 as GEAIGNYY and CDR2 as EKD. V dropped 0 bases and J dropped 11 bases, with 33 bases sitting between them. The CDR3 consists of 19 residues. CDR3 sequence: CACDTVSVEPRDFMVNLIF. CDR3 bases: TGTGCCTGTGACACCGTTTCCGTCGAACCCCGGGATTTTATGGTCAACCTCATCTTT.

This clone has a handful of counts. It is likely a read error: a sequence one base away is far more abundant. Different DNA sequences within this sample yield the same CDR3. The genes are TRDV2 and TRDJ1; D possibly corresponds to TRDD3 (6 bases). This CDR3 is built from 17 residues. V was trimmed by 0 bases and J by 1 base, leaving 17 bases between them. Germline values: CDR1 GEAIGNYY, CDR2 EKD. In nucleotides, the CDR3 is TGTGCCTGTGACACCGTATTGGGGGCCCCGGTCACCGATAAACTCATCTTT. This translates into CACDTVLGAPVTDKLIF.

The J gene is TRDJ1, the V gene TRDV1; 10 nucleotides agree with TRDD3. CDR1 TSWWSYY and CDR2 QGS come from the germline V gene. After removal of 0 bases from V and 0 bases from J, the junction contained 34 bases not matched to a gene. The CDR3 sequence is 27 residues long. In DNA, the CDR3 is TGTGCTCTTGGGGAACTCCCATCGTTTCTTCGGTTTGAGTCTTCACTGGGGGATTCACCGTACACCGATAAACTCATCTTT. Translation gives CALGELPSFLRFESSLGDSPYTDKLIF.

As to this clone: A far larger clone is one nucleotide away, so this likely arose from a read error. Other DNA sequences in the sample encode the same CDR3. This chain joins TRDV3 and TRDJ1, with 9 positions matching TRDD3. Per the germline V gene, CDR1 is TVYSNPD and CDR2 is GDNSRS (reference sequence). CDR3 length: 18 residues. The CDR3 region is CAFTTTTMGGYHTDKLIF. The CDR3 DNA sequence: TGTGCATTTACTACTACTACGATGGGGGGATACCACACCGATAAACTCATCTTT.

The table lists this clone with a few counts. A single base is all that separates this from a far larger clone, so a read error is likely. The identical CDR3 is also encoded by other nucleotide sequences in the sample. In DNA, the CDR3 is TGTGCCTGTGACACGCTGGGGGACCCCAAGATCGATAAACTCATCTTT. This translates into CACDTLGDPKIDKLIF. J is TRDJ1 and V is TRDV2, with 8 bases matching TRDD3. V gave up 1 base and J gave up 4 bases; unmatched junction bases: 10. CDR1 and CDR2 (germline): GEAIGNYY, EKD. The CDR3 consists of 16 residues.

For this clone: The TCRdb record carries a much larger clone's protein, which differs from this DNA's translation at residue 14; a read error is the likely cause, and the protein listed here is the DNA translation. V usage is TRDV2 and J usage is TRDJ1; 8 bases line up with TRDD3. CDR3 length: 17 residues. Germline assignment: CDR1 GEAIGNYY and CDR2 EKD. CDR3 nucleotides: TGTGCCTGTGACACCGTACTGGGGGCCCCGGTCACCGATAACCTCATCTTT. Translated, it gives CACDTVLGAPVTDNLIF.

This clone was counted between two and nine times. J is TRDJ1 and V is TRDV2; 9 bases match TRDD3. Germline assignment: CDR1 GEAIGNYY and CDR2 EKD. The CDR3 extends over 20 amino acids. The V and J ends lost 5 bases and 0 bases, in that order; junction bases with no gene match: 21. As DNA, the CDR3 is TGTGCCTGTGCCTTTACTACTACTACGATGGGGGGATACCACACCGATAAACTCATCTTT. Residues: CACAFTTTTMGGYHTDKLIF.

In its sample, this clone was seen a few times. The rearrangement links TRDV2 to TRDJ1; 12 bases fit TRDD3. V lost 0 bases, J lost 2 bases, and 18 bases stayed unmatched. This CDR3 comprises 21 residues. Germline V CDR1 and CDR2: GEAIGNYY, EKD. The CDR3 region is CACDTVIPMVLGDTGTDKLIF. The CDR3 region has the DNA TGTGCCTGTGACACCGTGATTCCTATGGTGCTGGGGGATACGGGAACCGATAAACTCATCTTT.

This clone was observed a handful of times. The TCRdb protein, from a much larger clone, departs from this DNA's translation at residue 13, likely by read error; the protein shown derives from the DNA. The gene calls are TRDV2 and TRDJ3, with 7 nucleotides matching TRDD3. The germline CDR1 and CDR2 sequences are GEAIGNYY and EKD. The CDR3 totals 20 residues. CDR3 sequence: CACDTGPWGLSSRDTRQMFF. The CDR3 nucleotides are TGTGCCTGTGACACCGGTCCCTGGGGGTTGAGCTCCCGGGACACCCGACAGATGTTCTTC.

The CDR3 DNA reads as TGTGCCTGTGACAGACGGGGGGATTCCTCCGATAAACTCATCTTT. It yields the protein CACDRRGDSSDKLIF. This chain uses TRDV2 with TRDJ1, with TRDD3 identical over 7 bases. The junction had 8 bases not matched to a gene; V was cut back by 2 bases and J by 3 bases. The CDR3 is 15 amino acids. From germline, CDR1 is GEAIGNYY and CDR2 EKD.

The V call is TRDV2, the J call TRDJ1; 8 bases line up with TRDD3. The germline gives CDR1 GEAIGNYY, CDR2 EKD. The CDR3 runs 20 residues. The V and J ends lost 0 bases and 1 base, in that order; junction bases with no gene match: 18. CDR3 sequence reads: CACDTLSVAGDRRSTDKLIF. The CDR3 coding sequence is TGTGCCTGTGACACCCTCAGTGTGGCGGGGGATAGAAGGAGCACCGATAAACTCATCTTT.

A word on this clone: A read error may explain this, as a much larger clone is one base away. The chain uses TRDV2 and TRDJ1, with 10 bases aligning to TRDD3. V dropped 1 base and J dropped 2; count of bases not matched to a gene: 15. Germline assignment: CDR1 GEAIGNYY and CDR2 EKD. The CDR3 runs to 19 residues. The CDR3 protein is CACDTLAGGYTPGTDKLIF. The CDR3 DNA reads as TGTGCCTGTGACACTTTGGCTGGGGGATATACACCAGGGACCGATAAACTCATCTTT.

Details on this clone: This probably arose from a read error, given a far larger clone one base away. This specimen includes other DNA sequences encoding the same CDR3. The J gene is TRDJ1, the V gene TRDV1, with 13 positions matching TRDD3. The CDR3 is made up of 24 amino acids. The junction had 26 bases not matched to a gene; V was cut back by 4 bases and J by 0 bases. From germline, CDR1 is TSWWSYY and CDR2 QGS. The CDR3 DNA sequence: TGTGCTCTTGGGGTCTCAGTTCCTACCCTGACCTACTGGGGGATACGAGGGCACACCGATAAACTCATCTTT. This translates into CALGVSVPTLTYWGIRGHTDKLIF.

Points on this clone: A much bigger clone sits one base away, suggesting this may be a read error. Other DNA variants within this sample encode the same CDR3. The rearrangement uses TRDV2 and TRDJ1, with TRDD3 as a possible D gene (7 bases). The CDR3 has 19 amino acids. Germline CDR1 reads GEAIGNYY; CDR2 reads EKD. The CDR3 DNA sequence: TGCGCCTGTGACACCTTCTCCTACGACCAACTGGGGAACACCGATAAACTCATCTTT. Amino acid sequence: CACDTFSYDQLGNTDKLIF.

The V gene is TRDV2, the J gene TRDJ1; 12 bases align to TRDD3. Germline CDR1 reads GEAIGNYY; CDR2 reads EKD. V shed 0 bases and J 0 bases; nucleotides not matched to a gene: 7. The CDR3 runs 18 residues. DNA of the CDR3: TGTGCCTGTGACACCCTGGGGGATACGGGTTCGTACACCGATAAACTCATCTTT. Amino acids: CACDTLGDTGSYTDKLIF.